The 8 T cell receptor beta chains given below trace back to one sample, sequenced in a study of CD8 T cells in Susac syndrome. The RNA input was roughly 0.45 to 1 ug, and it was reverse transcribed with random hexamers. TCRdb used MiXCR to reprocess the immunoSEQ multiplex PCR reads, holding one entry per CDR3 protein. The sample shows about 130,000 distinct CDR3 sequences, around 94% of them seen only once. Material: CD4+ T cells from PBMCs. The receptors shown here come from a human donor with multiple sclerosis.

CDR3 nucleotides: TGTGCCAGCTCACCTGGACAGGGGAGTTTGGGCTACACCTTC. It codes for CASSPGQGSLGYTF. V gene TRBV18 combines with J gene TRBJ1-2; TRBD1 matches at 9 bases. The CDR3 is made up of 14 amino acids. Germline V gene sequence: CDR1 KGHSH, CDR2 LQKENI. With 3 bases clipped from V and 8 bases from J, the junction kept 7 bases outside the gene matches.

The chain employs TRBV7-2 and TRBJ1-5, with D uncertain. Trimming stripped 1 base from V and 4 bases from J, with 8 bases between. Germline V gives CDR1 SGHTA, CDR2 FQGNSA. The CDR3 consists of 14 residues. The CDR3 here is CASSLGGDNQPQHF. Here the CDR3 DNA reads TGTGCCAGCAGCTTAGGAGGAGATAATCAGCCCCAGCATTTT.

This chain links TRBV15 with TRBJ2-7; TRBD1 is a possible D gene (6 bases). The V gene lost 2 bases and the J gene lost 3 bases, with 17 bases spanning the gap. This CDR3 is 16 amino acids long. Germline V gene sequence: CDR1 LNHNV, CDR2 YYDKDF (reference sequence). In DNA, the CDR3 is TGTGCCACCAGCAGATCCGGGACAAGAAGTCACTACGAGCAGTACTTC. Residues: CATSRSGTRSHYEQYF. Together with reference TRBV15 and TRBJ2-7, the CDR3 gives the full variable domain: DAMVIQNPRYQVTQFGKPVTLSCSQTLNHNVMYWYQQKSSQAPKLLFHYYDKDFNNEADTPDNFQSRRPNTSFCFLDIRSPGLGDTAMYLCATSRSGTRSHYEQYFGPGTRLTVT.

The DNA for the CDR3 is TGCGCCAGCAGCTTTGGGGGACCCAAAGAGACCCAGTACTTC. It is translated as CASSFGGPKETQYF. The genes are TRBV5-1 and TRBJ2-5, with D perhaps being TRBD1 or TRBD2 (5 bases each). V lost 2 bases and J 3 bases, leaving 11 bases between the germline ends. Germline assignment: CDR1 SGHRS and CDR2 YFSETQ. This CDR3 has 14 amino acids.

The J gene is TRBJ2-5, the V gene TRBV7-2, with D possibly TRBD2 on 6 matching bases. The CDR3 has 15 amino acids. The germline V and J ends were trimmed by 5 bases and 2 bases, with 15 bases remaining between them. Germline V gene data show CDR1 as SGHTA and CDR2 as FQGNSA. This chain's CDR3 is CASSQHRDLQETQYF. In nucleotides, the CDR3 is TGTGCCAGCAGCCAGCACCGGGACTTACAAGAGACCCAGTACTTC. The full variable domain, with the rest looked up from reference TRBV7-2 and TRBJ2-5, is GAGVSQSPSNKVTEKGKDVELRCDPISGHTALYWYRQSLGQGLEFLIYFQGNSAPDKSGLPSDRFSAERTGGSVSTLTIQRTQQEDSAVYLCASSQHRDLQETQYFGPGTRLLVL.

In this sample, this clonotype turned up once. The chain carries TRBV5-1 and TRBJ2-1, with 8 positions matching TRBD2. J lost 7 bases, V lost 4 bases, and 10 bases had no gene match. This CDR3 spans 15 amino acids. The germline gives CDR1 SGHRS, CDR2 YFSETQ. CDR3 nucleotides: TGCGCCAGCAGCGTCCGGGAGGGCCTTTGGAATGAGCAGTTCTTC. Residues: CASSVREGLWNEQFF.

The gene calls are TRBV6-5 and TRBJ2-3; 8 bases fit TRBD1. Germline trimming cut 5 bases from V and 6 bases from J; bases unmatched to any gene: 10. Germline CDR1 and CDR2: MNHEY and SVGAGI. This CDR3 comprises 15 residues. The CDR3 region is CASSNRGSAVDTQYF. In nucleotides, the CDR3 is TGTGCCAGCAGTAACAGGGGGTCGGCCGTGGATACGCAGTATTTT.

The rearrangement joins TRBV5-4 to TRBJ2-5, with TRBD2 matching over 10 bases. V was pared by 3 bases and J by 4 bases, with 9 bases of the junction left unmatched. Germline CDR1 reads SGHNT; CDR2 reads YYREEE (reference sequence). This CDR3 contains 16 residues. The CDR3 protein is CASSSWTSGVGETQYF. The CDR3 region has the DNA TGTGCCAGCAGCTCCTGGACTAGCGGTGTGGGAGAGACCCAGTACTTC.